The 8 T cell receptor beta chains reported below all come from one sample, sequenced in a study of human T cells and chemical hapten exposure (dated by TCRdb to 2020 to 2022). What this sample's time point label stands for: patch test 3, about 24 weeks after DPC sensitization. Sample treatment or condition, as interpreted from the label and publication: therapeutic diphenylcyclopropenone sensitization with weekly scalp DPC. The library was generated by RACE. Reads for this sample came from a NextSeq 500. The public reads were reanalyzed by TCRdb: fastp trimming at Q25, MiXCR alignment, in-frame beta chains only. When rows share a CDR3 protein, they turn into one entry using the most common DNA and genes. This sample lists 50,000 to 70,000 distinct CDR3 sequences; about an eighth were detected once. Roughly 2.3% of the sample lies in the top ten. This specimen consisted of whole blood, obtained in connection with sensitization to the hapten diphenylcyclopropenone (DPC). The receptors here all came from a young man with alopecia areata. Some clones in this sample may be carry-over from other donors' samples.

The chain is built from TRBV4-3 and TRBJ1-5, with no clear D. Germline V gene sequence: CDR1 LGHNA, CDR2 YSLEER. The CDR3 runs 15 residues. Trimming shortened V by 0 bases and J by 2 bases, and 8 bases separated the two germline ends. CDR3 in DNA: TGCGCCAGCAGCCAAGATCTCAAACGCAATCAGCCCCAGCATTTT. Protein product: CASSQDLKRNQPQHF.

In this sample, this clonotype turned up many times. V and J are TRBV24-1 and TRBJ2-1; D is uncertain. CDR3 size: 16 residues. The V gene's germline CDR1 is KGHDR and CDR2 SFDVKD. Trimming pared 4 bases from V and 0 bases from J, leaving 12 bases between. CDR3 nucleotides: TGTGCCACCAGTGAGTTTGACGCGAGCTCCTACAATGAGCAGTTCTTC. Amino acids: CATSEFDASSYNEQFF.

This clonotype showed up many times. J is TRBJ1-1 and V is TRBV10-3, with 7 bases aligning to TRBD1. The CDR3 covers 14 residues. Germline trimming cut 7 bases from V and 12 bases from J; bases unmatched to any gene: 17. Germline assignment: CDR1 ENHRY and CDR2 SYGVKD. DNA for the CDR3: TGTGCCATCAATGGAGGACAGGCTGGAACAGGACCTTTCTTT. Amino acids: CAINGGQAGTGPFF.

The chain employs TRBV28 and TRBJ1-1; no clear D gene. The CDR3 spans 13 residues. V was clipped by 5 bases and J by 1 base, with 8 bases between them. CDR1 is MDHEN, CDR2 SYDVKM, per germline. The CDR3: CASSVPGNTEAFF. In DNA, the CDR3 is TGTGCCAGCAGTGTACCAGGGAACACTGAAGCTTTCTTT.

This chain uses TRBV20-1 with TRBJ2-2; no clear D. The germline CDR1 and CDR2 sequences are DFQATT and SNEGSKA (reference sequence). This CDR3 is built from 13 residues. The V end lost 3 bases, the J end lost 1 base, and 6 bases lay between the germline ends. CDR3 protein: CSASNGNTGELFF. DNA of the CDR3: TGCAGTGCTAGTAACGGGAACACCGGGGAGCTGTTTTTT.

This clonotype was seen more than once but under ten times. The chain uses TRBV7-3 and TRBJ2-1, with 9 bases fitting TRBD2. V trimming: 5 bases; J trimming: 4 bases; junction bases outside the gene matches: 6. The CDR3 has 15 amino acids. Germline CDR1 SGHTA, CDR2 FQGTGA. The DNA for the CDR3 is TGTGCCAGCAGCAAGAGCGGGGGGTCTTACAATGAGCAGTTCTTC. The encoded protein is CASSKSGGSYNEQFF.

This clonotype was observed at least ten times. This chain joins TRBV21-1 and TRBJ1-2. TRBV21-1 is tagged as a pseudogene. The CDR3 totals 16 residues. CDR3 nucleotide sequence: TGTGCCAGCAGATACCCCAGAGGGGACTCGACCTATGGCTACACCTTC. Protein product: CASRYPRGDSTYGYTF.

This clonotype was observed at least ten times. The chain carries TRBV20-1 and TRBJ2-3, with 7 bases lining up with TRBD1. With V trimmed by 5 bases and J by 1 base, 12 bases remained unmatched. Germline loops: CDR1 DFQATT, CDR2 SNEGSKA (reference sequence). The CDR3 consists of 16 residues. CDR3 protein: CSASASGGARTDTQYF. DNA for the CDR3: TGCAGTGCTTCTGCCTCAGGGGGAGCTCGCACAGATACGCAGTATTTT.